The 20 T cell receptor beta chains given below trace back to one sample, sequenced in a study of blood T cell repertoires in COVID-19. The table came from immunoSEQ multiplex PCR; TCRdb's copy has only in-frame clones and leaves some out. Among more than 400,000 clones listed, 70% to 90% were seen once. Sample: peripheral blood. The receptor source for this set is a human donor in a cohort sampled during active COVID-19.

This clone was seen once. V usage is TRBV28 and J usage is TRBJ1-2; D gene ambiguous. V was pared by 3 bases and J by 4 bases, with 9 bases between. The CDR3 sequence is 13 residues long. The germline V gene has CDR1 MDHEN and CDR2 SYDVKM. In DNA form, the CDR3 reads TGTGCCAGCAGTTTTGACATGTTCTATGGCTACACCTTC. Its translation is CASSFDMFYGYTF.

The rearrangement links TRBV6-6 to TRBJ2-7; no firm D call. The CDR3 totals 14 residues. The V and J ends lost 5 bases and 2 bases respectively, with 13 bases between them. Per the germline V gene, CDR1 is MNHNY and CDR2 is SVGAGI (reference sequence). This CDR3 is CASSPRRDTYEQYF. The CDR3 bases are TGTGCCAGCAGTCCTCGTCGTGACACCTACGAGCAGTACTTC.

This chain joins TRBV4-3 and TRBJ2-3, with D hard to call. The V end was cut by 3 bases, the J end by 2 bases, with 3 bases between. The CDR3 has 12 residues. The germline gives CDR1 LGHNA, CDR2 YSLEER. The CDR3: CASSQATDTQYF. The CDR3 DNA reads TGCGCCAGCAGCCAGGCCACAGATACGCAGTATTTT.

The gene calls are TRBV7-3 and TRBJ2-1; 7 nucleotides agree with TRBD1. The CDR3 extends over 14 amino acids. The germline CDR1 and CDR2 sequences are SGHTA and FQGTGA. J gave up 7 bases and V 6 bases, and 9 bases lay outside the gene matches. The CDR3 nucleotides read TGTGCCAGCAGGTGGAACGTACAGGGGAATGAGCAGTTCTTC. Residues: CASRWNVQGNEQFF.

This chain joins TRBV18 and TRBJ2-5, with a tentative D call TRBD1 (5 bases). The length of the CDR3 is 12 residues. V gave up 5 bases and J gave up 3 bases, with 7 bases separating them. Germline CDR1 reads KGHSH; CDR2 reads LQKENI. The CDR3 spells CASSAREETQYF. As DNA, the CDR3 is TGTGCCAGCTCAGCCAGGGAAGAGACCCAGTACTTC.

V is TRBV29-1 and J is TRBJ2-3; 7 bases are a match to TRBD2. V lost 7 bases, J lost 5 bases, and 6 bases stayed unmatched. Germline V gives CDR1 SQVTM, CDR2 ANQGSEA. The CDR3 loop spans 12 amino acids. The CDR3 DNA follows: TGCAGCGCCGGACTAGTTGAAGATACGCAGTATTTT. Translated: CSAGLVEDTQYF.

V and J are TRBV5-1 and TRBJ2-2; the D is unclear. CDR1 and CDR2 (germline): SGHRS, YFSETQ. The CDR3 extends over 13 amino acids. Trimming cost V 4 bases and J 7 bases, with 11 bases left between them. This CDR3 reads CASSPQGVGELFF. CDR3 nucleotides: TGCGCCAGCAGCCCCCAAGGAGTCGGGGAGCTGTTTTTT.

V is TRBV19 and J is TRBJ2-7, with TRBD2 matching over 7 bases. V dropped 5 bases and J dropped 2; count of bases not matched to a gene: 6. The CDR3 has 14 amino acids. CDR1 is LNHDA and CDR2 is SQIVND in the germline V gene (reference sequence). The CDR3 region has the DNA TGTGCCAGTAGTGCAGGACTAGTCGCCTACGAGCAGTACTTC. This translates into CASSAGLVAYEQYF.

This clone was picked up a small number of times. This rearrangement joins TRBV3-1 (or the pseudogene TRBV3-2) to TRBJ2-2; 7 bases fit TRBD2. The germline CDR1 and CDR2 sequences are LGHDT and YNNKEL (reference sequence). Trimming took 6 bases from V and 3 from J; bases not matched to a gene: 4. The CDR3 runs to 14 residues. The DNA for the CDR3 is TGTGCCAGCAGACGACTAGCAGACACCGGGGAGCTGTTTTTT. Encoded protein: CASRRLADTGELFF.

This clone occurred once. This chain joins TRBV5-1 and TRBJ2-7; TRBD1 aligns across 8 bases. The trim removed 0 bases at V and 3 bases at J, leaving 5 bases unmatched. Germline values: CDR1 SGHRS, CDR2 YFSETQ. The CDR3 runs 15 residues. The CDR3 sequence: CASSLAPDRDYEQYF. The CDR3 nucleotides read TGCGCCAGCAGCTTGGCACCGGACAGGGACTACGAGCAGTACTTC.

This clone has a handful of counts. The chain couples TRBV5-1 to TRBJ2-7; TRBD1 aligns across 9 bases. The CDR3 extends over 16 amino acids. Unmatched junction bases numbered 11, after V lost 4 bases and J lost 3 bases. CDR1 and CDR2 from the germline V gene are SGHRS and YFSETQ. Here the CDR3 reads CASSASTGGGHYEQYF. Written as DNA, the CDR3 is TGCGCCAGCAGCGCATCGACAGGGGGAGGTCACTACGAGCAGTACTTC.

The gene calls are TRBV28 and TRBJ2-7, with unresolved D. This CDR3 has 13 residues. The V end was cut by 7 bases, the J end by 3 bases, with 13 bases between. The germline V gene encodes CDR1 MDHEN and CDR2 SYDVKM. In DNA, the CDR3 is TGTGCCAGCACTTACAGCTCGATCTACGAGCAGTACTTC. Residues: CASTYSSIYEQYF.

The table lists this clone with a few counts. The gene calls are TRBV28 and TRBJ1-4; D is uncertain. CDR3 length equals 14 residues. The V gene lost 5 bases and the J gene lost 7 bases, with 14 bases spanning the gap. Germline CDR1 MDHEN, CDR2 SYDVKM. The CDR3 DNA is TGTGCCAGCAGTGCGAGGGCGTCGCTTGAAAAACTGTTTTTT. Translating gives CASSARASLEKLFF.

This chain links TRBV6-5 with TRBJ1-1, with D perhaps TRBD1 (5 bases). The CDR3 contains 15 residues. Germline CDR1 reads MNHEY; CDR2 reads SVGAGI. Trimming cost V 6 bases and J 4 bases, with 18 bases left between them. The CDR3 DNA follows: TGTGCCAGCAGGGACACTGGGGGGATTGGCACTGAAGCTTTCTTT. It yields the protein CASRDTGGIGTEAFF.

The chain joins TRBV4-3 to TRBJ2-1, with 13 positions matching TRBD2. CDR3 length: 17 amino acids. V trimming: 0 bases; J trimming: 4 bases; junction bases outside the gene matches: 3. The germline V gene encodes CDR1 LGHNA and CDR2 YSLEER. The CDR3 loop is CASSQDTSGRGYNEQFF. The DNA for the CDR3 is TGCGCCAGCAGCCAAGATACTAGCGGGAGGGGATACAATGAGCAGTTCTTC.

The chain carries TRBV28 and TRBJ2-3; 11 nucleotides align to TRBD1. The CDR3 totals 13 residues. Germline V lookup: CDR1 MDHEN, CDR2 SYDVKM. J lost 4 bases, V lost 10 bases, and 4 bases had no gene match. The CDR3 spells CAIRTGGADTQYF. The CDR3, as DNA: TGTGCCATAAGGACAGGGGGCGCAGATACGCAGTATTTT.

DNA of the CDR3: TGTGCCAGCAGCGTTCACAGTGCCCCCAACACTGAAGCTTTCTTT. It is translated as CASSVHSAPNTEAFF. The chain is built from TRBV9 and TRBJ1-1; D unclear. Germline CDR1 and CDR2: SGDLS and YYNGEE. The CDR3 consists of 15 residues. The V gene lost 2 bases and the J gene lost 2 bases, with 13 bases spanning the gap. Full variable domain (remainder filled in from reference TRBV9 and TRBJ1-1): DSGVTQTPKHLITATGQRVTLRCSPRSGDLSVYWYQQSLDQGLQFLIQYYNGEERAKGNILERFSAQQFPDLHSELNLSSLELGDSALYFCASSVHSAPNTEAFFGQGTRLTVV.

The chain couples TRBV7-9 to TRBJ2-5; no definite D call. The V end lost 5 bases, the J end lost 5 bases, and 18 bases lay between the germline ends. The CDR3 consists of 15 residues. Per germline, CDR1 SEHNR and CDR2 FQNEAQ (reference sequence). The CDR3 sequence: CASSLQGTVGETQYF. CDR3 nucleotides: TGTGCCAGCAGCCTTCAAGGCACCGTCGGGGAGACCCAGTACTTC.

The V and J genes are TRBV7-2 and TRBJ2-3, with 13 bases identical to TRBD2. CDR1 and CDR2 from the germline V gene are SGHTA and FQGNSA. V gave up 1 base and J gave up 2 bases; unmatched junction bases: 6. The CDR3 sequence is 18 residues long. The CDR3 sequence: CASSLDGLAGAPTDTQYF. CDR3 coding DNA: TGTGCCAGCAGCTTAGACGGACTAGCGGGAGCCCCCACAGATACGCAGTATTTT.

The chain combines TRBV27 with TRBJ2-1; 8 bases are shared with TRBD1. The CDR3 is made up of 16 amino acids. Trimming removed 4 bases from V and 4 bases from J; junction bases left unmatched: 9. CDR1 and CDR2 (germline): MNHEY, SMNVEV (reference sequence). CDR3 sequence (DNA): TGTGCCAGCAGTTCCGCGGACAGGGTGGGATACAATGAGCAGTTCTTC. Encoded protein: CASSSADRVGYNEQFF.